The source of this TCR beta chain is a study of blood T cell repertoires in COVID-19. About the study: Donors in the United States, Italy and Spain gave samples during acute or convalescent COVID-19. PBMCs, B-cell-depleted T cells, or T cells were the source of the cDNA or gDNA that made up the material.

Source study methods: Amplification from reference gene primers served as the basis for estimated nucleated cell counts. Here immunoSEQ multiplex PCR was the method, and the copy in TCRdb shows in-frame clones only, minus some. Clonal size and the V and J genes are those of that table, whereas D and trimming came from the DNA. Altogether 150,000 to 200,000 clones are present, 82% being singletons, with the ten largest covering over 7.5%. The CDR3 runs to 15 residues. V trimming: 3 bases; J trimming: 6 bases; junction bases outside the gene matches: 6. Germline-derived CDR1 and CDR2 are MNHEY and SMNVEV (reference sequence).

The specimen was peripheral blood. The chain recombines TRBV27 with TRBJ2-1, with 9 bases fitting TRBD2. The sequence was collected from a woman aged 70-85 years with acute or convalescent COVID-19. CDR3 amino acids: CASSFWLAGRNEQFF. The CDR3 DNA sequence: TGTGCCAGCAGTTTTTGGCTAGCGGGACGCAATGAGCAGTTCTTC.